A selection of T cell receptor beta chains follows, all from one sample in a study of blood T cell repertoires in COVID-19. Clones were read by immunoSEQ multiplex PCR, and TCRdb kept only the in-frame ones, dropping some. The sample yields 170,000 or so clones, approximately 83% seen once. The source material was peripheral blood. These receptors came from a woman in her fifties or sixties with acute or convalescent COVID-19. Each CDR3 is given with its conserved first and last residue. Fields, in order: D gene, clone size, V gene, J gene, CDR3 DNA, CDR3 protein. A D gene is named only where the DNA matches it firmly. Rows may omit the clone size; those that give it use once, few, many or a size class.

>TRBD1|.|TRBV6-5|TRBJ1-6
TGTGCCAGCAGTTACTCGGACAGGGTAGATTCACCCCTCCACTTT
CASSYSDRVDSPLHF
>.|.|TRBV9|TRBJ1-2
TGTGCCAGCAGCGTAGAAGCAGGCCTCTATGGCTACACCTTC
CASSVEAGLYGYTF
>.|.|TRBV6-1|TRBJ1-5
TGTGCCAGTACCCAGACAGCCCCAAAGCCCCAGCATTTT
CASTQTAPKPQHF
>.|.|TRBV7-9|TRBJ1-5
TGTGCCAGCAGCACCACCCCAGGGAATCAGCCCCAGCATTTT
CASSTTPGNQPQHF
>TRBD1|.|TRBV6-5|TRBJ2-5
TGTGCCATCGCCGGGACAGGGCACCAAGAGACCCAGTACTTC
CAIAGTGHQETQYF
>TRBD2|.|TRBV6-5|TRBJ2-1
TGTGCCAGCAGTTACTTGCGGGGGAGCTCCTACAATGAGCAGTTCTTC
CASSYLRGSSYNEQFF
>.|.|TRBV6-5|TRBJ1-2
TGTGCCAGCAGTTACTCGACGGGAGGCTACACCTTC
CASSYSTGGYTF
>.|once|TRBV12-3/TRBV12-4|TRBJ2-7
TGTGCCAGCAGTTTTACAGGGATGAACGAGCAGTACTTC
CASSFTGMNEQYF
>.|.|TRBV7-8|TRBJ1-1
TGTGCCAGCAGCTTATGGCTTGCGGAGGTCGGTGAAGCTTTCTTT
CASSLWLAEVGEAFF
>.|.|TRBV6-2/TRBV6-3|TRBJ2-5
TGTGCCAGCAGTTTCAGGATAATGGAGACCCAGTACTTC
CASSFRIMETQYF
>TRBD1|.|TRBV10-3|TRBJ2-5
TGTGCCATCAGTGAACGGGGGACAGGGAAAGAGACCCAGTACTTC
CAISERGTGKETQYF
>.|.|TRBV5-1|TRBJ2-5
TGCGCCAGCAGCTTGGATCACATCAACCAAGAGACCCAGTACTTC
CASSLDHINQETQYF
>.|.|TRBV5-1|TRBJ1-4
TGCGCCAGCAGCTTACAGACAGACTCTAATGAAAAACTGTTTTTT
CASSLQTDSNEKLFF
>.|.|TRBV6-5|TRBJ1-4
TGTGCCAGCAGTTACTCGTTAACAGGGAGCTCTGAAAAACTGTTTTTT
CASSYSLTGSSEKLFF
>TRBD2|.|TRBV7-8|TRBJ2-5
TGTGCCAGCAGCTTACGTACTCCCGGGACTAGCGGGGAGACCCAGTACTTC
CASSLRTPGTSGETQYF
>.|.|TRBV24-1|TRBJ1-2
TGTGCCACCAGTGATTTGTCAGGGGACTATGGCTACACCTTC
CATSDLSGDYGYTF
>.|.|TRBV2|TRBJ2-5
TGTGCCAGCAAGAGGAGCGGACAGCCCCAAGAGACCCAGTACTTC
CASKRSGQPQETQYF
>.|.|TRBV7-2|TRBJ1-6
TGTGCCAGCAGCTTAACAGGGTTAAATTCACCCCTCCACTTT
CASSLTGLNSPLHF
>.|.|TRBV19|TRBJ1-2
TGTGCCAGTAGTATACAGCCACCCGGGGAGGGCTACACCTTC
CASSIQPPGEGYTF
>TRBD2|.|TRBV6-6|TRBJ2-5
TGTGCCAGCAGTTACTCGTCGGGGGGGCCCCAAGAGACCCAGTACTTC
CASSYSSGGPQETQYF
>.|.|TRBV9|TRBJ1-2
TGTGCCAGCAGCGTACCCCCGACAGGCGGAAAGGAAAATGGCTACACCTTC
CASSVPPTGGKENGYTF
>.|.|TRBV7-9|TRBJ1-4
TGTGCCAGCAGCTTGGGGGCGGGGGCAGGGGAAAAACTGTTTTTT
CASSLGAGAGEKLFF
>.|.|TRBV30|TRBJ1-2
TGTGCCTGCCCCCCCCGGTCGGGAAGAAATGGCTACACCTTC
CACPPRSGRNGYTF
>.|once|TRBV20-1|TRBJ1-3
TGCAGTGCTCGTGTAGGGGGTGGCACCATATATTTT
CSARVGGGTIYF
>.|.|TRBV16|TRBJ2-1
TGTGCCAGCAGCCAATCGGCCACCCCCGAGCAGTTCTTC
CASSQSATPEQFF
>TRBD2|.|TRBV27|TRBJ2-2
TGTGCCAGCAGTTTATACAGCGGGGGGAGGGACGGGGAGCTGTTTTTT
CASSLYSGGRDGELFF
>.|once|TRBV5-1|TRBJ2-1
TGCGCCAGCAGCTTGTTCAGGGGACCCTACAATGAGCAGTTCTTC
CASSLFRGPYNEQFF
>.|.|TRBV3-1/TRBV3-2|TRBJ2-1
TGTGCCAGCAGCCCGCTGATGGGGGAGGACAATGAGCAGTTCTTC
CASSPLMGEDNEQFF
>.|.|TRBV27|TRBJ2-3
TGTGCCAGCAGTTTATCGGATAGTTCCGGGGCAGATACGCAGTATTTT
CASSLSDSSGADTQYF
>.|few|TRBV11-2|TRBJ1-4
TGTGCCAGCAGCTTAGATTCGGGGGGTCGACTGTTTTTT
CASSLDSGGRLFF
>TRBD1|.|TRBV30|TRBJ1-1
TGTGCCTGGAGCAGGGCAGGGGGGAGCACTGAAGCTTTCTTT
CAWSRAGGSTEAFF
>.|.|TRBV10-3|TRBJ1-2
TGTGCCATCAGTGAGTGGGGGGAAGGCTACACCTTC
CAISEWGEGYTF
>TRBD1|.|TRBV9|TRBJ1-1
TGTGCCAGCAGCGGGACAGGGGGTGAAGCTTTCTTT
CASSGTGGEAFF
>.|.|TRBV4-1|TRBJ1-2
TGCGCCAGCAGCCAAGTCCCACAGGAAGACGGTCGTGGCTACACCTTC
CASSQVPQEDGRGYTF
>TRBD1|.|TRBV5-1|TRBJ2-7
TGCGCCAGCAGCTCAACCCCCGAGGGGGCGTCTTTTTCCTACGAGCAGTACTTC
CASSSTPEGASFSYEQYF
>TRBD1|.|TRBV7-2|TRBJ2-3
TGTGCCAGCAGCCCAGGGGGCGCAGGCACAGATACGCAGTATTTT
CASSPGGAGTDTQYF
>TRBD1|.|TRBV7-9|TRBJ1-5
TGTGCCAGCAGCTCAGGGACAGTGGACAATCAGCCCCAGCATTTT
CASSSGTVDNQPQHF
>.|.|TRBV6-5|TRBJ2-2
TGTGCCAGCATCCAACAAGATTCCGGGGAGCTGTTTTTT
CASIQQDSGELFF
>.|.|TRBV18|TRBJ2-7
TGTGCCAGCTCATTTACCGATCAGAAAGAGCAGTACTTC
CASSFTDQKEQYF
>TRBD2|few|TRBV6-5|TRBJ2-7
TGTGCCAGCAGTTACGGGGTAGCGGGGTTCTCCTACGAGCAGTACTTC
CASSYGVAGFSYEQYF
>.|.|TRBV12-5|TRBJ1-4
TGTGCTAGTGGTACATGGACAGCAACTAATGAAAAACTGTTTTTT
CASGTWTATNEKLFF
>TRBD1|.|TRBV14|TRBJ1-6
TGTGCCAGCAGCCCATCGACAGGGTATGATTCACCCCTCCACTTT
CASSPSTGYDSPLHF
>TRBD1|.|TRBV7-2|TRBJ2-7
TGTGCCAGCAGCTTAGGACAGGGACAAACCTACGAGCAGTACTTC
CASSLGQGQTYEQYF
>.|.|TRBV28|TRBJ1-2
TGTGCCAGCAGGGGCAGGGTATTAGGCTACACCTTC
CASRGRVLGYTF
>.|once|TRBV18|TRBJ2-3
TGTGCCAGCTCCCATGGGGGGGGGCCACAAGATACGCAGTATTTT
CASSHGGGPQDTQYF
>.|.|TRBV7-2|TRBJ1-1
TGTGCCAGCAGCCCCGGTGGGAGGGTCACTGAAGCTTTCTTT
CASSPGGRVTEAFF
>.|.|TRBV6-2/TRBV6-3|TRBJ1-5
TGTGCCAGCAGCCCCACGGGTAGCCAGCCCCAGCATTTT
CASSPTGSQPQHF
>.|.|TRBV4-3|TRBJ1-2
TGCGCCAGCAGCCAAGATACGGGTACCTATGGCTACACCTTC
CASSQDTGTYGYTF
>.|.|TRBV10-2|TRBJ1-2
TGCGCCAGCAGTGAGTCGAGCCAGGGGCTTTACGGCTACACCTTC
CASSESSQGLYGYTF
>.|.|TRBV5-1|TRBJ1-6
TGCGCCAGCAGCTCCCGGGACACCAGCTCCTATAATTCACCCCTCCACTTT
CASSSRDTSSYNSPLHF
>.|.|TRBV28|TRBJ2-3
TGTGCCAGCAGTCAGCTAGGTGTCAATTCAGATACGCAGTATTTT
CASSQLGVNSDTQYF
>.|.|TRBV19|TRBJ2-2
TGTGCCAGTAGCACCCTTGGGCGCGACGACACCGGGGAGCTGTTTTTT
CASSTLGRDDTGELFF
>TRBD2|.|TRBV5-1|TRBJ2-1
TGCGCCAGCAGCCAAGGTAGCGGGGGGGGCTACAATGAGCAGTTCTTC
CASSQGSGGGYNEQFF
>.|.|TRBV6-5|TRBJ2-7
TGTGCCAGCAGTTCTCCGACTAAGTCCTACGAGCAGTACTTC
CASSSPTKSYEQYF